This T cell receptor beta chain derives from a study of T-cell memory formation after mild COVID-19. Across the study: The two donors had largely donor-specific TCR clusters.

TCRdb used MiXCR to reprocess the 5' RACE reads, holding one entry per CDR3 protein. Of 170,000 or so distinct CDR3 sequences listed, roughly 23% are singletons. CDR3 size: 16 residues. Trimming removed 5 bases at V and 2 bases at J, with 19 bases between. This clonotype was seen only a few times. Its antigen is not identified. Regarding the study as a whole: The study found contracting CD4+ clones mainly in CM and EM and contracting CD8+ clones in EMRA. There was a balanced CD4/CD8 profile in clones contracting day 15 to 85, and later expanders leaned CD4+.

Material: PBMCs or a T cell subset sorted from them (not recorded which). The chain has TRBV12-3 or TRBV12-4 and TRBJ2-7; possible D gene TRBD1, 6 bases. The receptor's source is an adult woman who had mild COVID-19 (a few samples of this study predate the infection). Cell type and time point are not known. The CDR3: CASSTEDSGFPYEQYF. CDR3 DNA sequence: TGTGCCAGCAGTACCGAGGACAGCGGATTTCCCTACGAGCAGTACTTC.